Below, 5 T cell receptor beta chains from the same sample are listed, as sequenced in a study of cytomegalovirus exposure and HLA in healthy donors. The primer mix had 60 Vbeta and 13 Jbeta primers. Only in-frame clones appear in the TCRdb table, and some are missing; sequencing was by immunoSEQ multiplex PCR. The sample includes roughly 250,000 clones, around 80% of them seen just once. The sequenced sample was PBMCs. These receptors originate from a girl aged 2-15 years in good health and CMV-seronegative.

The CDR3 region has the DNA TGTGCCAGCAGTGGGCGGACAGGGACCAACTACGAGCAGTACTTC. It specifies CASSGRTGTNYEQYF. The chain has TRBV25-1 and TRBJ2-7; 8 bases fit TRBD1. The CDR3 spans 15 residues. The germline gives CDR1 MGHDK, CDR2 SYGVNS. After removal of 4 bases from V and 3 bases from J, the junction contained 8 bases not matched to a gene.

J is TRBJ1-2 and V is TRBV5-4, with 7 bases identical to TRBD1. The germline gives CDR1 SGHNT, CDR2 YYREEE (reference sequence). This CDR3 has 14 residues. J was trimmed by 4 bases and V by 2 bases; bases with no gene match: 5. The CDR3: CASSFDRVVYGYTF. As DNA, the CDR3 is TGTGCCAGCAGCTTCGACAGGGTTGTCTATGGCTACACCTTC. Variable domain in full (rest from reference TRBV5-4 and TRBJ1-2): ETGVTQSPTHLIKTRGQQVTLRCSSQSGHNTVSWYQQALGQGPQFIFQYYREEENGRGNFPPRFSGLQFPNYSSELNVNALELDDSALYLCASSFDRVVYGYTFGSGTRLTVV.

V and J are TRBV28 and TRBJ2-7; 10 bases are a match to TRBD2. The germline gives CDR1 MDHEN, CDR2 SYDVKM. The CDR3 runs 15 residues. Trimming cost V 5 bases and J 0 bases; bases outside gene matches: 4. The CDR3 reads CASSLSGGGSYEQYF. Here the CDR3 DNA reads TGTGCCAGCAGTCTAAGCGGGGGGGGCTCCTACGAGCAGTACTTC.

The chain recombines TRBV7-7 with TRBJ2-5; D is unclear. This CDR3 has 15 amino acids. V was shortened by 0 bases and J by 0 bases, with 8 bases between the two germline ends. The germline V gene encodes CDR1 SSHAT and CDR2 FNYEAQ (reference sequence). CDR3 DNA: TGTGCCAGCAGCTTAGCGCTACAGAACCAAGAGACCCAGTACTTC. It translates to CASSLALQNQETQYF.

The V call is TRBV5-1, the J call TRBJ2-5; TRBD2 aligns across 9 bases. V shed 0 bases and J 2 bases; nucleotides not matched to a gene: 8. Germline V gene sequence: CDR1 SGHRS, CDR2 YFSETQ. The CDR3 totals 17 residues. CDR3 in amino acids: CASSLGASGGQQETQYF. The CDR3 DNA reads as TGCGCCAGCAGCTTGGGTGCCAGCGGGGGGCAACAAGAGACCCAGTACTTC.